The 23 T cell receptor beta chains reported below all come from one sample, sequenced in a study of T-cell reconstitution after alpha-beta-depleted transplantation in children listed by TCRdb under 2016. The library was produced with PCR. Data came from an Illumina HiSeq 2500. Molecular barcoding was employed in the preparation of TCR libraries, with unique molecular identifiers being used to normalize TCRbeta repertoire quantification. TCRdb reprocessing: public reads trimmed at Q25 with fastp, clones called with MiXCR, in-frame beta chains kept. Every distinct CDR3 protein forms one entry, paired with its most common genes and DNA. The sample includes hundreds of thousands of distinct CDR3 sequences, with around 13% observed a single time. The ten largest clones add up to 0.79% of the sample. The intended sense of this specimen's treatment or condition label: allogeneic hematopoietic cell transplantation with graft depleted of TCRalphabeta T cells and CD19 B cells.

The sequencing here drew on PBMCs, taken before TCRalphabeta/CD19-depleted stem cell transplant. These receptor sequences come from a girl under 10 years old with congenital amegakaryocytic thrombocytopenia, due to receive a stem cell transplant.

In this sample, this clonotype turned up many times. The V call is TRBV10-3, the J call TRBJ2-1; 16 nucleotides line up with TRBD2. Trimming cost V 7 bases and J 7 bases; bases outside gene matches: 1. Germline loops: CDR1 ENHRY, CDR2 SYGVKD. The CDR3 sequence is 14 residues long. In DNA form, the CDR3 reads TGTGCCATCAAGGGACTAGCGGGGGGGAATGAGCAGTTCTTC. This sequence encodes CAIKGLAGGNEQFF.

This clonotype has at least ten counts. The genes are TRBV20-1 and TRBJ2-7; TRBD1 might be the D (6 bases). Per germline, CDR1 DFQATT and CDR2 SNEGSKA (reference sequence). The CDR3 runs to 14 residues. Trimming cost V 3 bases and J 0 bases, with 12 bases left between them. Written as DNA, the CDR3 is TGCAGTGCTAGCTACAGGGAGAGCTCCTACGAGCAGTACTTC. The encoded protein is CSASYRESSYEQYF.

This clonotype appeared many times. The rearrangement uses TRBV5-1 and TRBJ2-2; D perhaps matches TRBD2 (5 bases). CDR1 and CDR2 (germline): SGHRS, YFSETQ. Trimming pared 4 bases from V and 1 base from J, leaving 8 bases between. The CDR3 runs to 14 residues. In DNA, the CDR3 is TGCGCCAGCAGCCTCCGGGAGAACACCGGGGAGCTGTTTTTT. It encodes CASSLRENTGELFF.

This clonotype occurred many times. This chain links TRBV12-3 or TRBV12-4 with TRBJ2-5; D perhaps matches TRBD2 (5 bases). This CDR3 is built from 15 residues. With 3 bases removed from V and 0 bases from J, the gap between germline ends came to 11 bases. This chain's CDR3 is CASSFNGEYQETQYF. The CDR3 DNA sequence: TGTGCCAGCAGTTTCAACGGGGAGTACCAAGAGACCCAGTACTTC.

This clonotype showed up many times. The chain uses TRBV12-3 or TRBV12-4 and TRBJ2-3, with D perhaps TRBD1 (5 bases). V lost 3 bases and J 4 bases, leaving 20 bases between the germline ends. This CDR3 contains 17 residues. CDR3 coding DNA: TGTGCCAGCAGTTTCCTCTACGACCTCCTCAGGGCAGATACGCAGTATTTT. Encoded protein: CASSFLYDLLRADTQYF.

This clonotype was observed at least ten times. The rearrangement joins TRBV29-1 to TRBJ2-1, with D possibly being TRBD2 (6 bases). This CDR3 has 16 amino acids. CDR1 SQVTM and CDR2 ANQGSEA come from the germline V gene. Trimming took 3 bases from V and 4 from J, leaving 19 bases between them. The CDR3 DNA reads TGCAGCGTTGAGGCTATCTCTAGCGCGCTATACAATGAGCAGTTCTTC. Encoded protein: CSVEAISSALYNEQFF.

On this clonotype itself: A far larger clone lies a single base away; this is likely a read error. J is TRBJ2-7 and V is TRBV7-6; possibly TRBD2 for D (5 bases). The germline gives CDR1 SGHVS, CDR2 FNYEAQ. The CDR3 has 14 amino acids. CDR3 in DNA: TGTGCCAGCAACTTAGGAGGACGGTCCTACGAGCAGTACTTC. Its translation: CASNLGGRSYEQYF. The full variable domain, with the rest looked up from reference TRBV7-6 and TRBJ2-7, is GAGVSQSPRYKVTKRGQDVALRCDPISGHVSLYWYRQALGQGPEFLTYFNYEAQQDKSGLPNDRFSAERPEGSISTLTIQRTEQRDSAMYRCASNLGGRSYEQYFGPGTRLTVT.

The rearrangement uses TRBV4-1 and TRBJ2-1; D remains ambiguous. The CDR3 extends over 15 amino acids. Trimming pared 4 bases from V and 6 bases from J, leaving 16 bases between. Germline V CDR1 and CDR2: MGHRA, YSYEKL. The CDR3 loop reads CASSRTTSSGNEQFF. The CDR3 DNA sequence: TGCGCCAGCAGCCGCACGACTTCTAGTGGCAATGAGCAGTTCTTC.

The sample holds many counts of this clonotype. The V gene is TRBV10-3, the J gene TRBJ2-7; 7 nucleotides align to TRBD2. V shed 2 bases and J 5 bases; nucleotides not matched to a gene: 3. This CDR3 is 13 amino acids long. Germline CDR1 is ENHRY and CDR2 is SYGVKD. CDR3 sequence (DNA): TGTGCCATCAGTGAGCCTGGACTAGACGAGCAGTACTTC. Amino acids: CAISEPGLDEQYF.

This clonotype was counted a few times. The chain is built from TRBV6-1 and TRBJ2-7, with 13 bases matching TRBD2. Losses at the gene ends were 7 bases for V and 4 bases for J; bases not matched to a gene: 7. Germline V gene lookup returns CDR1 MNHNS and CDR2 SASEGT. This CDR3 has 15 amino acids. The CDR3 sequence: CASTGLAGERYEQYF. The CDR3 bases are TGTGCCAGCACCGGACTAGCGGGAGAGAGATACGAGCAGTACTTC.

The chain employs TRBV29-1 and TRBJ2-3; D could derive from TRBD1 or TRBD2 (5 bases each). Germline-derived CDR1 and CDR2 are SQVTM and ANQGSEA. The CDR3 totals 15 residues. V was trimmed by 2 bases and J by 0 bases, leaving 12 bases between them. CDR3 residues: CSVELGVYSTDTQYF. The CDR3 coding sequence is TGCAGCGTTGAATTGGGGGTGTATAGCACAGATACGCAGTATTTT.

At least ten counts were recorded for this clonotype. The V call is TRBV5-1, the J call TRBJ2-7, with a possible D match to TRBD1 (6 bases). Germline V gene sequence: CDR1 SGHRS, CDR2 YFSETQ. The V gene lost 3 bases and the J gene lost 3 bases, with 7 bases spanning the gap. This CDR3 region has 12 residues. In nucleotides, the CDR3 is TGCGCCAGCAGCTCAGGGGACTACGAGCAGTACTTC. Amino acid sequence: CASSSGDYEQYF.

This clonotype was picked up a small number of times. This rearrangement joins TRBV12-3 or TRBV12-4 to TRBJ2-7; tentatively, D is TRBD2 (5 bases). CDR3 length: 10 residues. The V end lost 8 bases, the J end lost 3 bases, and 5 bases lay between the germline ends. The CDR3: CASGGYEQYF. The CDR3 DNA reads TGTGCCAGCGGAGGCTACGAGCAGTACTTC.

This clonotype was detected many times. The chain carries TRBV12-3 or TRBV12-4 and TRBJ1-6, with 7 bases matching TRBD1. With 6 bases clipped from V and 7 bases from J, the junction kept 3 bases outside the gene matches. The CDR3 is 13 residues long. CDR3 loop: CASSLTGNSPLHF. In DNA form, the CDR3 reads TGTGCCAGCAGCTTGACAGGGAATTCACCCCTCCACTTT.

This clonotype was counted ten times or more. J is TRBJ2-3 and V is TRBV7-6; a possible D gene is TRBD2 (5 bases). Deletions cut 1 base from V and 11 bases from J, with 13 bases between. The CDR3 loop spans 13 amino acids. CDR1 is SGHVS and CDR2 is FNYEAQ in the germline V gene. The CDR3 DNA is TGTGCCAGCAGCTTAGTAATCGGGAACTGGCAGTATTTT. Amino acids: CASSLVIGNWQYF.

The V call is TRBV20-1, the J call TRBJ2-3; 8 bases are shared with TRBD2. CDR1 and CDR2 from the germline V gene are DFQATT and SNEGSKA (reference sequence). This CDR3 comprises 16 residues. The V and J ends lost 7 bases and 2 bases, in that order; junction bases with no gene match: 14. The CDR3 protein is CSGAGGSGGTTDTQYF. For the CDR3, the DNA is TGCAGTGGGGCGGGAGGCTCGGGGGGAACCACAGATACGCAGTATTTT.

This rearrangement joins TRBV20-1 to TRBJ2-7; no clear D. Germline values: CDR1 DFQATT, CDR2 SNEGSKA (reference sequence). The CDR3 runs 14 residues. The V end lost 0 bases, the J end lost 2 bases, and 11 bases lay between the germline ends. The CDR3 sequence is CSARDRGKTYEQYF. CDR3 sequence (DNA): TGCAGTGCTAGAGATCGAGGAAAGACCTACGAGCAGTACTTC.

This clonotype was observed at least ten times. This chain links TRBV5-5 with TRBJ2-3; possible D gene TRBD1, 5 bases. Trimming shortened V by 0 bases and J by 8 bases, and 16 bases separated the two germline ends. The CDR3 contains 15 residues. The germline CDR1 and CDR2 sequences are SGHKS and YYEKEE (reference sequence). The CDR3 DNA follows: TGTGCCAGCAGCTTGGGACAGTCCAGTTATGGTACGCAGTATTTT. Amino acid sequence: CASSLGQSSYGTQYF.

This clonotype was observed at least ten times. The CDR3 DNA follows: TGTGCCAGCAGCGCCTACAGGGCAGGAAGGAAGAATTCACCCCTCCACTTT. Translation: CASSAYRAGRKNSPLHF. The chain employs TRBV5-5 and TRBJ1-6, with a tentative D call TRBD1 (6 bases). V lost 4 bases and J 7 bases, leaving 21 bases between the germline ends. This CDR3 is built from 17 residues. Germline CDR1 reads SGHKS; CDR2 reads YYEKEE (reference sequence).

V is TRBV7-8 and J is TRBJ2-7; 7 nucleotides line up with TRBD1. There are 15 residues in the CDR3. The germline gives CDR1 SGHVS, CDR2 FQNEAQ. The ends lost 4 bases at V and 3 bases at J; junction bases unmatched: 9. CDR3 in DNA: TGTGCCAGCAGCTCTCGCCACGCAGGGGGCTACGAGCAGTACTTC. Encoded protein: CASSSRHAGGYEQYF.

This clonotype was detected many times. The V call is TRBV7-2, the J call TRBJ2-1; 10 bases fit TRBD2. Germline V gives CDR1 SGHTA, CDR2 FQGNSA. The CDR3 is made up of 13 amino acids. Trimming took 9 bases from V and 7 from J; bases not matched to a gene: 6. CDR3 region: CARTSGIGNEQFF. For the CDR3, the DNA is TGTGCCAGAACTAGCGGGATAGGTAATGAGCAGTTCTTC. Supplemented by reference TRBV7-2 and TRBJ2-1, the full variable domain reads GAGVSQSPSNKVTEKGKDVELRCDPISGHTALYWYRQSLGQGLEFLIYFQGNSAPDKSGLPSDRFSAERTGGSVSTLTIQRTQQEDSAVYLCARTSGIGNEQFFGPGTRLTVL.

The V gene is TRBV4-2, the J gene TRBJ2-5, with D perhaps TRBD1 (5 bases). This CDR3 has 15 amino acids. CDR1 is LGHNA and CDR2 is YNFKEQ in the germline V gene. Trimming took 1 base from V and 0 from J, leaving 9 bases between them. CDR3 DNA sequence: TGTGCCAGCAGCCAAGGGCAGGGTCACCAAGAGACCCAGTACTTC. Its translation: CASSQGQGHQETQYF.

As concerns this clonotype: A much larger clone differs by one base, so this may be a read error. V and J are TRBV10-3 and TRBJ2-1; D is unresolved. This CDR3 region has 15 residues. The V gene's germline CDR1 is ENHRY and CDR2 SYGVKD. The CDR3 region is CANSEITSSYNEQFF. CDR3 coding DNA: TGTGCCAACAGTGAGATTACGAGCTCCTACAATGAGCAGTTCTTC.